The clone carrying this T cell receptor (beta chain) was detected only once. Its antigen is as yet unknown. This sample was taken from a study of cytomegalovirus exposure and HLA in healthy donors. The PCR employed 60 Vbeta primers together with 13 Jbeta primers. Study processing details: About 11 million of the about 80 million unique TCR beta chains counted in a later analysis were shared. Only in-frame clones appear in the TCRdb table, and some are missing; sequencing was by immunoSEQ multiplex PCR. V, J and clone size were drawn from that table, and D and trimming were deduced from the DNA. The sample lists about 93,000 clones, roughly 79% occurring once. Points from the study as a whole: The records held CMV serostatus as the only immune exposure information.

Germline V CDR1 and CDR2: SGHRS, YFSETQ. The CDR3 sequence is 16 residues long. Unmatched junction bases numbered 14, after V lost 6 bases and J lost 4 bases. The sample consisted of PBMCs. The chain has TRBV5-1 and TRBJ1-1; the match to TRBD1 covers 8 bases. The TCR was taken from a man under 40 in good health and CMV-seronegative. The CDR3 is CASTEQGAGFGTEAFF. CDR3 bases: TGCGCCAGCACTGAGCAGGGGGCCGGTTTTGGCACTGAAGCTTTCTTT.